These 21 T cell receptor beta chains came from one sample sequenced in a study of shared clonotypes between healthy human individuals. TCRdb's table, derived via immunoSEQ multiplex PCR, lists solely in-frame clones and lacks some. This table has some 2,100,000 clones, under 95% appearing once. Only CD45RO-negative cells positively selected for CCR7 counted as naive CD8 cells, so terminally differentiated effector memory CD45RA+ cells were excluded. Sequenced sample: naive CD8+ T cells from PBMCs. These receptors all come from a young man in good health. Some clones in this sample may be carry-over from other donors' samples.

The rearrangement links TRBV28 to TRBJ1-4; 8 bases match TRBD1. The length of the CDR3 is 15 residues. V was clipped by 5 bases and J by 8 bases; unmatched bases: 10. CDR1 is MDHEN and CDR2 is SYDVKM in the germline V gene. The CDR3 here is CASSPQDREWEKLFF. The DNA of the CDR3 is TGTGCCAGCAGTCCGCAGGACAGGGAGTGGGAAAAACTGTTTTTT.

This sequence joins TRBV27 and TRBJ2-7; unclear D gene. Germline assignment: CDR1 MNHEY and CDR2 SMNVEV (reference sequence). This CDR3 region has 14 residues. Trimming took off 5 bases at V and 2 bases at J, with 13 bases between the two ends. Here the CDR3 reads CASSHPGVAYEQYF. The CDR3 DNA follows: TGTGCCAGCAGTCACCCCGGAGTAGCCTACGAGCAGTACTTC.

This clone was seen only a few times. This sequence joins TRBV2 and TRBJ1-5; the D is unclear. The CDR3 is made up of 14 amino acids. Germline V gives CDR1 SNHLY, CDR2 FYNNEI. V was cut by 6 bases and J by 4 bases, with 13 bases left in between. The CDR3 DNA follows: TGTGCCAGCAGCCCGGGCCTAGGGAATCAGCCCCAGCATTTT. Translated: CASSPGLGNQPQHF.

The chain employs TRBV9 and TRBJ2-2; TRBD2 agrees at 8 bases. The CDR3 runs to 16 residues. V was pared by 0 bases and J by 6 bases, with 7 bases of the junction left unmatched. The germline V gene has CDR1 SGDLS and CDR2 YYNGEE. The CDR3 is CASSVAQRESPGELFF. The CDR3 nucleotides are TGTGCCAGCAGCGTAGCACAGCGGGAGAGCCCCGGGGAGCTGTTTTTT.

This chain uses TRBV11-1 with TRBJ2-1; 8 bases fit TRBD1. The CDR3 totals 15 residues. V lost 5 bases to trimming and J lost 7 bases; unmatched junction nucleotides: 10. Germline CDR1 is SGHAT and CDR2 is FQDESV (reference sequence). The CDR3 loop reads CASSPGTGFWNEQFF. The CDR3 coding sequence is TGTGCCAGCAGCCCCGGGACAGGCTTCTGGAATGAGCAGTTCTTC.

This rearrangement joins TRBV7-8 to TRBJ1-1; 8 nucleotides line up with TRBD1. CDR3 size: 15 residues. The V segment lost 5 bases and the J segment 7 bases; nucleotides outside the gene matches: 12. CDR1 and CDR2 (germline): SGHVS, FQNEAQ. The CDR3 here is CASSPRGQVFSEAFF. The CDR3 DNA reads as TGTGCCAGCAGCCCAAGGGGACAGGTCTTTAGTGAAGCTTTCTTT.

The gene calls are TRBV6-5 and TRBJ2-1, with 7 nucleotides matching TRBD2. From germline, CDR1 is MNHEY and CDR2 SVGAGI. The CDR3 totals 16 residues. The J segment lost 0 bases and the V segment lost 4 bases, leaving 6 bases of the junction unmatched. In DNA form, the CDR3 reads TGTGCCAGCAGTTTCACGCGGGGGAGCTCCTACAATGAGCAGTTCTTC. It translates to CASSFTRGSSYNEQFF.

The V and J genes are TRBV27 and TRBJ1-4, with D tentatively TRBD1 (5 bases). This CDR3 region has 16 residues. Germline CDR1 reads MNHEY; CDR2 reads SMNVEV (reference sequence). Between the trimmed V and J ends, which lost 4 bases and 8 bases, there was a span of 20 bases. CDR3 sequence: CASSSDTGEEEEKLFF. The CDR3 coding sequence is TGTGCCAGCAGTTCCGACACAGGAGAAGAAGAGGAAAAACTGTTTTTT.

The CDR3 here is CASSLRESYEQYF. The CDR3 DNA sequence: TGTGCCAGCAGCCTTCGGGAATCCTACGAGCAGTACTTC. The chain is built from TRBV27 and TRBJ2-7; D is possibly TRBD2 (5 bases). The germline gives CDR1 MNHEY, CDR2 SMNVEV (reference sequence). This CDR3 is 13 amino acids long. Trimming removed 6 bases from V and 1 base from J, with 10 bases in between.

The chain is built from TRBV9 and TRBJ2-3, with 12 bases lining up with TRBD1. V trimming: 3 bases; J trimming: 4 bases; junction bases outside the gene matches: 9. Germline V gives CDR1 SGDLS, CDR2 YYNGEE. The CDR3 is made up of 17 amino acids. The CDR3 DNA follows: TGTGCCAGCAGCGCATATCGGGGACAGGGGGCATCAGATACGCAGTATTTT. This sequence encodes CASSAYRGQGASDTQYF.

The chain couples TRBV19 to TRBJ2-3; TRBD1 matches at 7 bases. The CDR3 extends over 15 amino acids. Looked up from germline, CDR1 is LNHDA and CDR2 is SQIVND (reference sequence). V dropped 3 bases and J dropped 2; count of bases not matched to a gene: 5. The CDR3 spells CASSISRGFTDTQYF. The CDR3 nucleotides read TGTGCCAGTAGTATTAGCAGGGGGTTCACAGATACGCAGTATTTT.

The chain has TRBV9 and TRBJ2-3, with 8 positions matching TRBD2. Germline assignment: CDR1 SGDLS and CDR2 YYNGEE. This CDR3 contains 16 residues. Losses at the gene ends were 0 bases for V and 0 bases for J; bases not matched to a gene: 3. The chain's CDR3 is CASSVVSGASTDTQYF. The CDR3 region has the DNA TGTGCCAGCAGCGTAGTTAGCGGGGCTAGCACAGATACGCAGTATTTT. The whole variable domain, filled in from reference TRBV9 and TRBJ2-3, reads DSGVTQTPKHLITATGQRVTLRCSPRSGDLSVYWYQQSLDQGLQFLIQYYNGEERAKGNILERFSAQQFPDLHSELNLSSLELGDSALYFCASSVVSGASTDTQYFGPGTRLTVL.

The genes are TRBV5-1 and TRBJ2-3; D possibly corresponds to TRBD2 (5 bases). V was clipped by 7 bases and J by 0 bases, with 15 bases between them. Looked up from germline, CDR1 is SGHRS and CDR2 is YFSETQ. The CDR3 is 15 amino acids. In DNA form, the CDR3 reads TGCGCCAGCTCGGCCGGGGAATTTAGCACAGATACGCAGTATTTT. This encodes CASSAGEFSTDTQYF.

The V gene is TRBV6-6, the J gene TRBJ2-5; 7 positions agree with TRBD1. From germline, CDR1 is MNHNY and CDR2 SVGAGI (reference sequence). Trimming took 0 bases from V and 4 from J; bases not matched to a gene: 5. CDR3 length: 15 amino acids. The CDR3, as DNA: TGTGCCAGCAGTTACTCGACAGGGTGGGGAGAGACCCAGTACTTC. Translated, it gives CASSYSTGWGETQYF.

This clone was recorded once. The chain couples TRBV28 to TRBJ2-7; 7 nucleotides align to TRBD1. CDR3 length: 15 residues. V was pared by 8 bases and J by 2 bases, with 12 bases of the junction left unmatched. Germline CDR1 reads MDHEN; CDR2 reads SYDVKM. The CDR3 reads CASLVAGGPPYEQYF. The CDR3 DNA is TGTGCCAGCTTGGTGGCAGGGGGACCTCCCTACGAGCAGTACTTC.

The chain combines TRBV4-2 with TRBJ2-7; D is perhaps TRBD1 (6 bases). The CDR3 totals 15 residues. V gave up 4 bases and J gave up 3 bases, with 16 bases separating them. The germline gives CDR1 LGHNA, CDR2 YNFKEQ. The CDR3 DNA follows: TGTGCCAGCAGCCCGCGAAAGACAGGTGACTACGAGCAGTACTTC. Amino acids: CASSPRKTGDYEQYF.

The V and J genes are TRBV4-1 and TRBJ1-1, with unresolved D. The length of the CDR3 is 13 residues. Trimming stripped 1 base from V and 3 bases from J, with 6 bases between. Germline V CDR1 and CDR2: MGHRA, YSYEKL. CDR3 loop: CASSQAGYTEAFF. DNA of the CDR3: TGCGCCAGCAGCCAAGCCGGATACACTGAAGCTTTCTTT.

Only one count was recorded for this clone. The chain uses TRBV6-5 and TRBJ1-2; D is unclear. This CDR3 contains 13 residues. CDR1 is MNHEY and CDR2 is SVGAGI in the germline V gene. Trimming took 6 bases from V and 3 from J, leaving 11 bases between them. The CDR3 loop reads CASSYDADYGYTF. As DNA, the CDR3 is TGTGCCAGCAGCTACGACGCGGACTATGGCTACACCTTC.

The chain combines TRBV9 with TRBJ2-7, with 10 bases aligning to TRBD1. Germline trimming cut 3 bases from V and 6 bases from J; bases unmatched to any gene: 12. Per the germline V gene, CDR1 is SGDLS and CDR2 is YYNGEE. CDR3 length equals 16 residues. CDR3 sequence (DNA): TGTGCCAGCAGCGCCAACCGGGACAGGGGTCTCTCCGAGCAGTACTTC. This translates into CASSANRDRGLSEQYF.

This rearrangement joins TRBV19 to TRBJ1-1; TRBD1 is a possible D gene (5 bases). The V gene's germline CDR1 is LNHDA and CDR2 SQIVND (reference sequence). CDR3 size: 16 residues. V lost 3 bases, J lost 0 bases, and 14 bases lay in between. Written as DNA, the CDR3 is TGTGCCAGTAGTATCAGTTTCCAGGGAATGAACACTGAAGCTTTCTTT. Its translation: CASSISFQGMNTEAFF.

V is TRBV2 and J is TRBJ1-5; 11 positions agree with TRBD1. This CDR3 has 15 residues. V gave up 6 bases and J gave up 4 bases; unmatched junction bases: 5. Germline V lookup: CDR1 SNHLY, CDR2 FYNNEI. In nucleotides, the CDR3 is TGTGCCAGCAGGGGGACAGGGGGTTATAATCAGCCCCAGCATTTT. Protein: CASRGTGGYNQPQHF. Looking up the rest from reference TRBV2 and TRBJ1-5 gives the full variable domain: EPEVTQTPSHQVTQMGQEVILRCVPISNHLYFYWYRQILGQKVEFLVSFYNNEISEKSEIFDDQFSVERPDGSNFTLKIRSTKLEDSAMYFCASRGTGGYNQPQHFGDGTRLSIL.